This entry features one TCR beta chain sequence. This clone was recorded many times. The specificity of this receptor is unknown. It has no much larger one-base neighbor in the sample; base qualities were not kept. Enrolling through a virtual design, the prospective study's participants ranged in age from roughly 18 to 89 years and lived across roughly 24 United States geographic areas. Cohort assignment in the prospective study relied on participant-reported clinical history from a screening survey and a study questionnaire. Exposed participants were defined as having been in contact with someone with a PCR-confirmed or clinician-diagnosed COVID-19 case within 2 weeks of study entry. Each participant in the prospective study had whole blood, serum and a nasopharyngeal or oropharyngeal swab collected by mobile phlebotomists. Over a roughly 2-month period, participants in the prospective study had the option of providing additional blood draws and questionnaires. Before DNA extraction, blood samples from the prospective study were shipped at room temperature or frozen.

V lost 0 bases and J lost 4 bases; the stretch between them is 9 bases long. The CDR3 starts with the cysteine, ends with the phenylalanine, and has 14 residues. Of the read, only the CDR3 DNA is kept; its 42 bases are in frame from base 1. CDR1 LNHDA and CDR2 SQIVND are derived from the germline V gene (reference sequence). TCRbeta CDR3 regions were amplified from genomic DNA by means of the immunoSEQ Assay, a bias-controlled multiplex PCR. The authors' pipeline ran thus. The number of nucleated cells in each sample was estimated from the amplification of reference gene primers within the assay. Sequence reads were collapsed and filtered to measure the absolute abundance of every unique TCRbeta CDR3 rearrangement. For each sample, productive Simpson clonality was calculated as the square root of Simpson's diversity index across productive rearrangements. TCRdb re-hosts the immuneACCESS table, in-frame sequences only. Its copies lack some clones; in the studies checked, an unresolved V gene accounts for under half of them, and the cause for the rest is not known. V and J calls and clone size are given by that table; D and trimming were obtained from the DNA. This sample comprises about 180,000 clones, more than 75% of them detected only once. The ten largest clones represent around an eighth of the sample.

These data originate in a study of blood T cell repertoires in COVID-19 (dated by TCRdb to between 2020 and 2021). For context, the study as a whole: The collaborator samples originated in the United States, Italy and Spain and spanned the acute and convalescent phases of COVID-19. The prospective study material was composed of cDNA or gDNA derived from T cells, B-cell-depleted T cells, or PBMCs. Deeply sampled blood TCRbeta repertoires from subjects exposed to, actively infected with, or recovered from COVID-19 were included in the dataset. A freely available public database, intended as a resource for researchers studying the immune response to SARS-CoV-2, is where the repertoires were released. The samples were drawn from two sources: the first 160 participants of the ongoing ImmuneRACE study, and 1,254 subjects contributed by 6 global collaborators. The sample metadata nearly always contained a de-identified subject ID, COVID-19 status, age in years and sex. Where available, HLA class I and class II types were taken from metadata supplied by the sample provider and were not determined by assay-based typing. The investigation overall reported the following: The quantity of clinical and demographic metadata differed by source and by participant and was supplied without curation.

The chain joins TRBV19 to TRBJ1-2, with the D segment identity uncertain. The source material was PBMCs or T cells enriched from blood (not recorded which). The receptor comes from a man in his sixties who had been exposed to COVID-19. Here the CDR3 is given as CASSIEAVTYGYTF. The sequenced DNA: TGTGCCAGTAGTATAGAGGCGGTTACCTATGGCTACACCTTC.